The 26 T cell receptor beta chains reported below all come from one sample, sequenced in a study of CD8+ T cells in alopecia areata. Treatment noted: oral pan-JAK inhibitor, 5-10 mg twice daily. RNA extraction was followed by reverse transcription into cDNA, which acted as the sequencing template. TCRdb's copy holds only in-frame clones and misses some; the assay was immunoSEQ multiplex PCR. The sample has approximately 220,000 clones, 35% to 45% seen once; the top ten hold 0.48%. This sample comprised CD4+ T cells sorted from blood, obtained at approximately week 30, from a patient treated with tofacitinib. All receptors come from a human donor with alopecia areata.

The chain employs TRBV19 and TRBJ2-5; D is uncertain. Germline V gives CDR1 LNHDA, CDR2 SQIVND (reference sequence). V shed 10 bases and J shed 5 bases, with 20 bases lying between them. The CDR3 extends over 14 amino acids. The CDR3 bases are TGTGCCACTTTAGCCCCCCGGGCTGGGGAGACCCAGTACTTC. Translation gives CATLAPRAGETQYF. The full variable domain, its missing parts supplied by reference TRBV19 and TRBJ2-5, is DGGITQSPKYLFRKEGQNVTLSCEQNLNHDAMYWYRQDPGQGLRLIYYSQIVNDFQKGDIAEGYSVSREKKESFPLTVTSAQKNPTAFYLCATLAPRAGETQYFGPGTRLLVL.

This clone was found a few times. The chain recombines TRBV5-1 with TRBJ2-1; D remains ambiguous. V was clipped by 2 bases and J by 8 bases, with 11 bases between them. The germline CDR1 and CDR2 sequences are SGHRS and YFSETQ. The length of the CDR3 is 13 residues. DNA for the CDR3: TGCGCCAGCAGCTTCTATGAGATGGATGAGCAGTTCTTC. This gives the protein CASSFYEMDEQFF.

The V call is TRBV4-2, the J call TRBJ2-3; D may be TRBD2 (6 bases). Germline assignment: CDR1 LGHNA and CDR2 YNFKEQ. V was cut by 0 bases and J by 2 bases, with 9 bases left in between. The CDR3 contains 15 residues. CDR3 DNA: TGTGCCAGCAGCCAAGAACTAGCTACCACAGATACGCAGTATTTT. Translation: CASSQELATTDTQYF.

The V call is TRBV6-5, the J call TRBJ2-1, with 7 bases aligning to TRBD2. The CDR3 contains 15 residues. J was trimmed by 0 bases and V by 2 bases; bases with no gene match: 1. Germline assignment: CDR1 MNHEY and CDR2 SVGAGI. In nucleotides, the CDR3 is TGTGCCAGCAGTTACGGCGGGAGCTCCTACAATGAGCAGTTCTTC. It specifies CASSYGGSSYNEQFF.

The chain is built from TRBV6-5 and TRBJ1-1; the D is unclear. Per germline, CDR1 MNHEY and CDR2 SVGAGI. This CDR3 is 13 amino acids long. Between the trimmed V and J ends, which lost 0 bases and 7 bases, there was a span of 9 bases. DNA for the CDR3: TGTGCCAGCAGTTACTCGCAGGACTTTGAAGCTTTCTTT. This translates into CASSYSQDFEAFF.

CDR3 region: CASDGGHYNEQFF. The DNA for the CDR3 is TGTGCCAGCGACGGGGGACACTACAATGAGCAGTTCTTC. The chain has TRBV6-5 and TRBJ2-1; D possibly uses TRBD1 or TRBD2 (6 bases each). The CDR3 is 13 residues long. Germline CDR1 is MNHEY and CDR2 is SVGAGI. V lost 8 bases to trimming and J lost 3 bases, with 11 bases between them.

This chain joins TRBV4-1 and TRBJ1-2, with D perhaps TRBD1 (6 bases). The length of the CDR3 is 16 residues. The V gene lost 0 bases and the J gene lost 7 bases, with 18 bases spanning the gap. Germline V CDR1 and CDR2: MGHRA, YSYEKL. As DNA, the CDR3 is TGCGCCAGCAGCCAAGAAGGGATGGGGGCTAATCGTGGCTACACCTTC. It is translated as CASSQEGMGANRGYTF.

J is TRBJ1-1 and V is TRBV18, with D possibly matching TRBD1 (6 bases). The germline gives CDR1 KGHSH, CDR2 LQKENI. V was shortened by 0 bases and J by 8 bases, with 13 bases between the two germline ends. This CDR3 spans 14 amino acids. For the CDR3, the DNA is TGTGCCAGCTCACCACCCTCGGGGGGCCCCGAAGCTTTCTTT. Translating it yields CASSPPSGGPEAFF.

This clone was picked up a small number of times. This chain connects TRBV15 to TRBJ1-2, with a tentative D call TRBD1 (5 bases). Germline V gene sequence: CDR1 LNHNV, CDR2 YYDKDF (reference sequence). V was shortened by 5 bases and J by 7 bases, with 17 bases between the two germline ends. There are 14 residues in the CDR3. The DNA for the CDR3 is TGTGCCACCAGCGCTCGGGACGGAACTATTGGCTACACCTTC. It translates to CATSARDGTIGYTF.

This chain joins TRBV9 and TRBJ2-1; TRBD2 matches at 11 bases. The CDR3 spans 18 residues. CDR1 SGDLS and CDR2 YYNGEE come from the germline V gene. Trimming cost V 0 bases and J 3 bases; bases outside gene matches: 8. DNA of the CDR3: TGTGCCAGCAGCGTAGTCCCGACTAGCGGGATTGGCTACAATGAGCAGTTCTTC. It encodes CASSVVPTSGIGYNEQFF. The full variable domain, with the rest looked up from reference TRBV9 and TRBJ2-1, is DSGVTQTPKHLITATGQRVTLRCSPRSGDLSVYWYQQSLDQGLQFLIQYYNGEERAKGNILERFSAQQFPDLHSELNLSSLELGDSALYFCASSVVPTSGIGYNEQFFGPGTRLTVL.

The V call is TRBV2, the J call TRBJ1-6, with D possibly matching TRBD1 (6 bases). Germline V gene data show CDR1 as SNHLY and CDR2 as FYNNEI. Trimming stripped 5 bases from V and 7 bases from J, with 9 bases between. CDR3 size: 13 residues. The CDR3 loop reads CASSTGLNSPLHF. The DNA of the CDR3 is TGTGCCAGCAGTACAGGGTTAAATTCACCCCTCCACTTT.

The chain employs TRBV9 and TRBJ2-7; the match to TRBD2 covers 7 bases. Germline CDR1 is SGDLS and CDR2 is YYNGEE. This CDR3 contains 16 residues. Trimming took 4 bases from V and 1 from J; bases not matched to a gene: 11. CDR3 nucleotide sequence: TGTGCCAGCAGCCCGGCTCTAGCGGCCGTTTCCTACGAGCAGTACTTC. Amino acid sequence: CASSPALAAVSYEQYF.

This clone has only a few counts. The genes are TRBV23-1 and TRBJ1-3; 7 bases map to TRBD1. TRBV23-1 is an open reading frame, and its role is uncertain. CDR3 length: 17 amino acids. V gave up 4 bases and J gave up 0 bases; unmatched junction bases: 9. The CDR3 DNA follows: TGCGCCAGCAGTCCCCTCCGACAGGGCCGCTCTGGAAACACCATATATTTT. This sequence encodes CASSPLRQGRSGNTIYF.

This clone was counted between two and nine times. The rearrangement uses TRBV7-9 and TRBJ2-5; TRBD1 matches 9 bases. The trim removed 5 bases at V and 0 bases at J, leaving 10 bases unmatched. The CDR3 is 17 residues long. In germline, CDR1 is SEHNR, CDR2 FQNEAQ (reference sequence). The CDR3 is CASSPFDRGGDQETQYF. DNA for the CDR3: TGTGCCAGCAGCCCATTCGACAGGGGGGGTGACCAAGAGACCCAGTACTTC.

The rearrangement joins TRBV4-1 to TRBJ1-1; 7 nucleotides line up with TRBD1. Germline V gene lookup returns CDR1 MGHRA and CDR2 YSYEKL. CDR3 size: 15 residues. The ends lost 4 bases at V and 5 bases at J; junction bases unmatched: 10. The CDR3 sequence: CASSPGGRGSTEAFF. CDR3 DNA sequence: TGCGCCAGCAGCCCAGGGGGGCGAGGATCTACTGAAGCTTTCTTT.

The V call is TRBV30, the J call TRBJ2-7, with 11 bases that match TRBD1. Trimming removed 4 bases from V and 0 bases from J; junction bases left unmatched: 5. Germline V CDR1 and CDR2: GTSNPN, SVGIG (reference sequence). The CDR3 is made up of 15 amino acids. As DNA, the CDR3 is TGTGCCTGGACCTTTGGGACAGGGGGCTCCTACGAGCAGTACTTC. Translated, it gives CAWTFGTGGSYEQYF.

CDR3 amino acids: CAWKKWANQETQYF. CDR3 nucleotide sequence: TGTGCCTGGAAGAAATGGGCTAACCAAGAGACCCAGTACTTC. The chain uses TRBV30 and TRBJ2-5; D is uncertain. V lost 4 bases and J lost 0, with 12 bases in between. The CDR3 runs to 14 residues. Germline V lookup: CDR1 GTSNPN, CDR2 SVGIG (reference sequence).

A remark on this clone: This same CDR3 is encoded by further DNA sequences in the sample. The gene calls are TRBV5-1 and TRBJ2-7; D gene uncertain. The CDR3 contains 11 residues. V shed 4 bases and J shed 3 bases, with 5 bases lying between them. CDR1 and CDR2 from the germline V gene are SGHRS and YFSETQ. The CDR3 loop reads CASSIDYEQYF. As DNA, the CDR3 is TGCGCCAGCAGCATTGACTACGAGCAGTACTTC. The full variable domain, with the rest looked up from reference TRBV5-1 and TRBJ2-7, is KAGVTQTPRYLIKTRGQQVTLSCSPISGHRSVSWYQQTPGQGLQFLFEYFSETQRNKGNFPGRFSGRQFSNSRSEMNVSTLELGDSALYLCASSIDYEQYFGPGTRLTVT.

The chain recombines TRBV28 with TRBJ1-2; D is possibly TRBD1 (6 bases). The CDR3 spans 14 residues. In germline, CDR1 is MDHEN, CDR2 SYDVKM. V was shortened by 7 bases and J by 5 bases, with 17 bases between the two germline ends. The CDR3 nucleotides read TGTGCCAGCAAAGATTACAGGGAAGGGTATGGCTACACCTTC. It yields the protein CASKDYREGYGYTF.

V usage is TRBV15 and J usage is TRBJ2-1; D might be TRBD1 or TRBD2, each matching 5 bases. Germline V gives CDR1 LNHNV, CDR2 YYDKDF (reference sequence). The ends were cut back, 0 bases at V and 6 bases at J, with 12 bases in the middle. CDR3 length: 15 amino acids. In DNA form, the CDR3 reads TGTGCCACCAGCAGAGATACGGGACCCCTCAATGAGCAGTTCTTC. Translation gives CATSRDTGPLNEQFF.

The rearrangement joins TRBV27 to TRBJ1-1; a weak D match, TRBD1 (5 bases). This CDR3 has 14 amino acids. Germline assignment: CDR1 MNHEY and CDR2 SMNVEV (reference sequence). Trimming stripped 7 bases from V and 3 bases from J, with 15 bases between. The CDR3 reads CASTVAGGDTEAFF. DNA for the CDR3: TGTGCCAGCACCGTAGCCGGGGGTGACACTGAAGCTTTCTTT.

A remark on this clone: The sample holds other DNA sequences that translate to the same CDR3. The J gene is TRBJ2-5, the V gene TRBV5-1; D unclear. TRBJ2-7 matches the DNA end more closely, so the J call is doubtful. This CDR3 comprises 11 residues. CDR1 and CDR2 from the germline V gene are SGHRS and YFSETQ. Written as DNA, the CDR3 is TGCGCCAGCAGCTCGGCCTACGAGCAGTACTTC. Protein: CASSSAYEQYF.

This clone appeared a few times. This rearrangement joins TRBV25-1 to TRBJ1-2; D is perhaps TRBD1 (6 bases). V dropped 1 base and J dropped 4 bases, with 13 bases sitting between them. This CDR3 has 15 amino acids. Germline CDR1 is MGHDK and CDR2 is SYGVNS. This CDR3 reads CASSESQGQLYGYTF. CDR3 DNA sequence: TGTGCCAGCAGTGAATCGCAGGGACAACTCTATGGCTACACCTTC.

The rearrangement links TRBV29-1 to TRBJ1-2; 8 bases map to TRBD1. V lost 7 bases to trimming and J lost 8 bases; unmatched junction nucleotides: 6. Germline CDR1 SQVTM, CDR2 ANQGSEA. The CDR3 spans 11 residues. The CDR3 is CSGGQGPGYTF. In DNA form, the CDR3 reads TGCAGCGGAGGACAGGGACCCGGCTACACCTTC.

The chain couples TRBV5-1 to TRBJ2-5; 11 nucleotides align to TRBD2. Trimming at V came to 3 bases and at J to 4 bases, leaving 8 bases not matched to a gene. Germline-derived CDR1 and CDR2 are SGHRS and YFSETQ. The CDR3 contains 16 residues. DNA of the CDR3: TGCGCCAGCAGCTCCTACACTAGCGGGAGAGGAGAGACCCAGTACTTC. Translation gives CASSSYTSGRGETQYF.

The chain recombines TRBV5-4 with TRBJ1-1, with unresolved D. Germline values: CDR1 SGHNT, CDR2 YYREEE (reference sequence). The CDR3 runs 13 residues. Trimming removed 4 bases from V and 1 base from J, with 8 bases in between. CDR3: CASSGEPNTEAFF. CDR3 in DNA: TGTGCCAGCAGCGGGGAGCCGAACACTGAAGCTTTCTTT.